The count of the clone carrying this T cell receptor beta chain is one. The PCR used 60 Vbeta and 13 Jbeta primers. Sequenced by immunoSEQ multiplex PCR; TCRdb stores in-frame clones only, minus some. This sample has 150,000 or so clones, with approximately 75% found just once. This entry comes from a study of cytomegalovirus exposure and HLA in healthy donors. Sequencing was performed on PBMCs. The receptor's source is a man aged 18 to 30 in good health and CMV-seronegative.

The CDR3 is CASSHSSGNKETQYF. The CDR3 DNA follows: TGTGCCAGCAGCCACTCTAGCGGGAATAAGGAGACCCAGTACTTC. The chain employs TRBV5-4 and TRBJ2-5; 9 bases match TRBD2. CDR3 size: 15 residues. Germline-derived CDR1 and CDR2 are SGHNT and YYREEE (reference sequence). The junction had 9 bases not matched to a gene; V was cut back by 4 bases and J by 5 bases.